These 3 T cell receptor beta chains share one sample of origin, sequenced in a study of blood T cell repertoires in COVID-19. The repertoire was sequenced with immunoSEQ multiplex PCR; TCRdb's copy has only in-frame clones and lacks some. The sample holds 200,000 or so clones, approximately 80% seen once. The sequencing sample was made of PBMCs or T cells enriched from blood (not recorded which). Receptors were obtained from a middle-aged woman with acute COVID-19.

Comments on this clone: Additional DNA sequences in this sample encode the identical CDR3. The chain couples TRBV7-6 to TRBJ1-5; the D is unclear. The germline V gene has CDR1 SGHVS and CDR2 FNYEAQ. The V end lost 1 base, the J end lost 0 bases, and 7 bases lay between the germline ends. This CDR3 spans 15 amino acids. DNA for the CDR3: TGTGCCAGCAGCTTAGTTGCGGGTAGCAATCAGCCCCAGCATTTT. Its protein is CASSLVAGSNQPQHF.

The gene calls are TRBV28 and TRBJ2-5; 8 bases are shared with TRBD2. This CDR3 is built from 15 residues. Per the germline V gene, CDR1 is MDHEN and CDR2 is SYDVKM. V trimming: 3 bases; J trimming: 1 base; junction bases outside the gene matches: 4. Here the CDR3 reads CASSFPGGVQETQYF. CDR3 DNA: TGTGCCAGCAGTTTCCCGGGAGGGGTCCAAGAGACCCAGTACTTC. The variable domain in full, with the rest retrieved from reference TRBV28 and TRBJ2-5, is DVKVTQSSRYLVKRTGEKVFLECVQDMDHENMFWYRQDPGLGLRLIYFSYDVKMKEKGDIPEGYSVSREKKERFSLILESASTNQTSMYLCASSFPGGVQETQYFGPGTRLLVL.

This chain links TRBV28 with TRBJ2-1; 7 positions agree with TRBD2. Germline V gene sequence: CDR1 MDHEN, CDR2 SYDVKM. J gave up 0 bases and V 6 bases, and 11 bases lay outside the gene matches. This CDR3 has 17 amino acids. CDR3 sequence (DNA): TGTGCCAGCAGACCTCCGGGGGGAAGGGACTCCTACAATGAGCAGTTCTTC. Translated: CASRPPGGRDSYNEQFF. Full variable domain (missing parts from reference TRBV28 and TRBJ2-1): DVKVTQSSRYLVKRTGEKVFLECVQDMDHENMFWYRQDPGLGLRLIYFSYDVKMKEKGDIPEGYSVSREKKERFSLILESASTNQTSMYLCASRPPGGRDSYNEQFFGPGTRLTVL.